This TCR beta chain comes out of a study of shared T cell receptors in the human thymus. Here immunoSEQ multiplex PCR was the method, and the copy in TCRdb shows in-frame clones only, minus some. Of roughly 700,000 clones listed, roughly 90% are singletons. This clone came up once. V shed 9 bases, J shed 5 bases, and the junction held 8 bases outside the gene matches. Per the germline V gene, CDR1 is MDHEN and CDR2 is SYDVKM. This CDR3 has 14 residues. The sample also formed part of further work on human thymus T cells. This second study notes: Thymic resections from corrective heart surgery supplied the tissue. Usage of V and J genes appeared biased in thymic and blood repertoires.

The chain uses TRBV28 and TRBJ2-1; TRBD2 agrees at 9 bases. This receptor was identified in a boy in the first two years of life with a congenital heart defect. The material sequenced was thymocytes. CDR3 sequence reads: CARYTSGPHNEQFF. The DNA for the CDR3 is TGTGCCAGATATACTAGCGGGCCCCACAATGAGCAGTTCTTC.